Reported below is one TCR beta chain. Antigen: not known. This specimen comes from a study of OX40 agonist ivuxolimab in advanced cancers. Study-wide findings and caveats: Mean expanded clone counts were higher in CD8+ than CD4+ T cells.

The J segment lost 4 bases and the V segment lost 5 bases, leaving 4 bases of the junction unmatched. CDR1 and CDR2 from the germline V gene are MNHEY and SVGAGI. The CDR3 runs to 13 residues. Assay: immunoSEQ multiplex PCR; the TCRdb copy retains only in-frame clones and omits some. The sample records 65,000 to 80,000 clones, about four fifths being singletons. This receptor was taken from an adult with an advanced solid tumor such as melanoma, head and neck, liver or kidney cancer. The chain couples TRBV6-5 to TRBJ1-2; TRBD1 agrees at 7 bases. Sample: CD4+ or CD8+ T cells sorted from blood, taken in a trial of the OX40 agonist ivuxolimab. CDR3 amino acids: CASSEAGGYGYTF. In nucleotides, the CDR3 is TGTGCCAGCAGTGAAGCAGGGGGCTATGGCTACACCTTC.